The 17 T cell receptor beta chains presented below share a single source sample, sequenced in a study of Ad26.COV2.S vaccination and SARS-CoV-2 variants. Sample treatment: roughly 19 received Ad26.COV2.S at low or high dose, single or two shots; 5 received placebo; per-sample allocation not given. Samples were taken on day 63 after the first vaccine or placebo injection. Here immunoSEQ multiplex PCR was the method, and the copy in TCRdb shows in-frame clones only, minus some. The sample has some 450,000 clones, about 92% seen once. This specimen was peripheral blood, taken in a trial of Ad26.COV2.S vaccine versus placebo. The receptors come from a person between 18 and 59 years old who received the Ad26.COV2.S COVID-19 vaccine or a placebo.

This rearrangement joins TRBV27 to TRBJ2-7, with 8 bases that match TRBD1. Trimming cost V 2 bases and J 3 bases; bases outside gene matches: 15. Germline V gene lookup returns CDR1 MNHEY and CDR2 SMNVEV (reference sequence). CDR3 length: 18 amino acids. The CDR3 here is CASSLDATGVSDNYEQYF. CDR3 DNA sequence: TGTGCCAGCAGTTTAGACGCGACAGGGGTGTCTGACAACTACGAGCAGTACTTC.

The chain combines TRBV20-1 with TRBJ2-5; D uncertain. The CDR3 is 14 residues long. Trimming stripped 3 bases from V and 0 bases from J, with 11 bases between. Germline loops: CDR1 DFQATT, CDR2 SNEGSKA (reference sequence). CDR3 DNA: TGCAGTGCTAGTCCACCCACATACCAAGAGACCCAGTACTTC. Amino acids: CSASPPTYQETQYF.

This clone was recorded only once. The chain uses TRBV5-4 and TRBJ2-7; 12 positions match TRBD2. CDR1 and CDR2 (germline): SGHNT, YYREEE (reference sequence). The CDR3 loop spans 15 amino acids. V gave up 3 bases and J gave up 4 bases; unmatched junction bases: 5. CDR3 amino acids: CASSWAGTSGYEQYF. Here the CDR3 DNA reads TGTGCCAGCAGCTGGGCCGGGACTAGCGGGTACGAGCAGTACTTC.

The rearrangement links TRBV25-1 to TRBJ1-1; 7 nucleotides match TRBD1. Germline CDR1 and CDR2: MGHDK and SYGVNS. Trimming removed 6 bases from V and 1 base from J; junction bases left unmatched: 5. The CDR3 totals 14 residues. The CDR3 sequence: CASRDRSSNTEAFF. DNA for the CDR3: TGTGCCAGCAGGGACAGGTCTTCGAACACTGAAGCTTTCTTT. Full variable domain (remainder filled in from reference TRBV25-1 and TRBJ1-1): EADIYQTPRYLVIGTGKKITLECSQTMGHDKMYWYQQDPGMELHLIHYSYGVNSTEKGDLSSESTVSRIRTEHFPLTLESARPSHTSQYLCASRDRSSNTEAFFGQGTRLTVV.

The V gene is TRBV18, the J gene TRBJ2-7, with TRBD2 identical over 8 bases. Germline V gene lookup returns CDR1 KGHSH and CDR2 LQKENI. The CDR3 contains 13 residues. V shed 4 bases, J shed 4 bases, and the junction held 3 bases outside the gene matches. CDR3: CASSQGLVYEQYF. The CDR3 DNA reads TGTGCCAGCTCACAGGGACTAGTTTACGAGCAGTACTTC.

The chain couples TRBV11-2 to TRBJ2-5, with TRBD2 as a possible D gene (5 bases). The germline V gene encodes CDR1 SGHAT and CDR2 FQNNGV. The CDR3 is made up of 15 amino acids. V was cut by 5 bases and J by 0 bases, with 13 bases left in between. The CDR3 protein is CASSRRAGDQETQYF. CDR3 coding DNA: TGTGCCAGCAGCCGCCGGGCCGGGGACCAAGAGACCCAGTACTTC.

CDR3 residues: CASRRQGAFTGELFF. The CDR3 DNA reads TGTGCCAGTAGACGGCAGGGGGCGTTTACCGGGGAGCTGTTTTTT. The gene calls are TRBV25-1 and TRBJ2-2; 8 bases fit TRBD1. This CDR3 has 15 amino acids. J was trimmed by 5 bases and V by 9 bases; bases with no gene match: 11. Per germline, CDR1 MGHDK and CDR2 SYGVNS. The full variable domain, its missing parts supplied by reference TRBV25-1 and TRBJ2-2, is EADIYQTPRYLVIGTGKKITLECSQTMGHDKMYWYQQDPGMELHLIHYSYGVNSTEKGDLSSESTVSRIRTEHFPLTLESARPSHTSQYLCASRRQGAFTGELFFGEGSRLTVL.

The chain joins TRBV7-9 to TRBJ2-1; D might be TRBD2 (6 bases). This CDR3 is 16 amino acids long. The germline gives CDR1 SEHNR, CDR2 FQNEAQ (reference sequence). Trimming cost V 5 bases and J 0 bases, with 14 bases left between them. CDR3 bases: TGTGCCAGCAGCCCCCAGGGCGGGACCTCCTACAATGAGCAGTTCTTC. It translates to CASSPQGGTSYNEQFF.

CDR3: CASGGRPDTQYF. In DNA, the CDR3 is TGTGCCTCAGGTGGTAGACCCGATACGCAGTATTTT. This rearrangement joins TRBV2 to TRBJ2-3, with D hard to call. Germline values: CDR1 SNHLY, CDR2 FYNNEI. V shed 11 bases and J shed 6 bases, with 15 bases lying between them. The CDR3 covers 12 residues.

The chain links TRBV29-1 to TRBJ2-2, with a tentative D call TRBD1 (6 bases). Germline-derived CDR1 and CDR2 are SQVTM and ANQGSEA. Trimming shortened V by 5 bases and J by 4 bases, and 23 bases separated the two germline ends. This CDR3 contains 17 residues. CDR3 sequence reads: CSVFGRGEEKSTGELFF. Written as DNA, the CDR3 is TGCAGCGTTTTTGGCAGGGGAGAGGAAAAGAGCACCGGGGAGCTGTTTTTT.

The chain combines TRBV15 with TRBJ1-5; D uncertain. CDR3 length: 14 amino acids. The germline V gene has CDR1 LNHNV and CDR2 YYDKDF (reference sequence). Between the trimmed V and J ends, which lost 4 bases and 7 bases, there was a span of 14 bases. Here the CDR3 reads CATSMTRGGQPQHF. The CDR3 DNA sequence: TGTGCCACCAGCATGACCCGGGGTGGGCAGCCCCAGCATTTT.

Details on this clone: One junction end disagrees with the germline gene, perhaps due to a read error. The rearrangement uses TRBV10-3 and TRBJ1-5; tentative D call: TRBD1 (5 bases). The CDR3 is 14 residues long. The germline gives CDR1 ENHRY, CDR2 SYGVKD. CDR3 amino acids: CATSSGVGHQPQHF. Here the CDR3 DNA reads TGTGCCACCAGTTCTGGGGTGGGGCATCAGCCCCAGCATTTT.

This clone occurred a few times. The chain carries TRBV6-2 or TRBV6-3 and TRBJ1-6; possible D gene TRBD1, 6 bases. The CDR3 sequence is 15 residues long. Germline V CDR1 and CDR2: MNHEY, SVGEGT. Trimming cost V 5 bases and J 10 bases, with 18 bases left between them. The CDR3 loop reads CASSPPGTRGSPLHF. The CDR3 DNA reads as TGTGCCAGCAGTCCGCCCGGGACAAGGGGATCACCCCTCCACTTT.

The chain carries TRBV7-9 and TRBJ2-5; D call uncertain. Germline assignment: CDR1 SEHNR and CDR2 FQNEAQ (reference sequence). CDR3 size: 14 residues. Trimming took off 5 bases at V and 0 bases at J, with 10 bases between the two ends. The CDR3 protein is CASSPTVYQETQYF. DNA of the CDR3: TGTGCCAGCAGCCCGACGGTGTACCAAGAGACCCAGTACTTC.

The chain is built from TRBV7-6 and TRBJ2-3; 8 bases agree with TRBD1. CDR3 size: 16 residues. The V segment lost 5 bases and the J segment 6 bases; nucleotides outside the gene matches: 13. From germline, CDR1 is SGHVS and CDR2 FNYEAQ. CDR3 bases: TGTGCCAGCAGCGTCAGACAGGGGCGGCTCGGGGATACGCAGTATTTT. It translates to CASSVRQGRLGDTQYF. Full variable domain (remainder filled in from reference TRBV7-6 and TRBJ2-3): GAGVSQSPRYKVTKRGQDVALRCDPISGHVSLYWYRQALGQGPEFLTYFNYEAQQDKSGLPNDRFSAERPEGSISTLTIQRTEQRDSAMYRCASSVRQGRLGDTQYFGPGTRLTVL.

This clone was recorded only once. Since a much larger clone is just one base distant, this may be a read error. The chain links TRBV25-1 to TRBJ1-2; 9 nucleotides align to TRBD1. This CDR3 comprises 13 residues. Germline CDR1 reads MGHDK; CDR2 reads SYGVNS. Trimming removed 6 bases from V and 2 bases from J; junction bases left unmatched: 1. The CDR3 nucleotides are TGTGCCAGCAGAGGGACAGGGAACTATGGCTACACCTTC. This encodes CASRGTGNYGYTF.

This clone turned up a few times. The J gene is TRBJ2-3, the V gene TRBV7-9; D gene ambiguous. The CDR3 covers 15 residues. V lost 3 bases to trimming and J lost 0 bases, with 10 bases between them. Germline lookup yields CDR1 SEHNR and CDR2 FQNEAQ (reference sequence). The CDR3, as DNA: TGTGCCAGCAGCTTGCCGACGGTCAGCACAGATACGCAGTATTTT. Protein product: CASSLPTVSTDTQYF.